This passage covers 17 T cell receptor beta chains from one sample sequenced in a study of shared clonotypes between healthy human individuals. Profiled with immunoSEQ multiplex PCR; TCRdb holds only in-frame clones, not every one. Of about 710,000 clones detected, approximately 72% appear once; the ten largest clones hold more than 1.5%. The sample was memory CD4+ T cells sorted from blood. Specified subset: CD45RA-negative fraction. The source of these receptors is a woman in her thirties in good health.

This clone showed up just a few times. V is TRBV28 and J is TRBJ2-2; no definite D call. The germline V gene has CDR1 MDHEN and CDR2 SYDVKM. V lost 7 bases and J 1 base, leaving 7 bases between the germline ends. The CDR3 runs 13 residues. CDR3 sequence (DNA): TGTGCCAGCAACACGGGGAACACCGGGGAGCTGTTTTTT. This encodes CASNTGNTGELFF.

The chain recombines TRBV27 with TRBJ2-1, with 8 positions matching TRBD2. This CDR3 contains 14 residues. V lost 6 bases and J lost 2; bases outside the gene matches: 3. CDR1 is MNHEY and CDR2 is SMNVEV in the germline V gene (reference sequence). CDR3 nucleotides: TGTGCCAGCAGACTAGCGGAAACCTACAATGAGCAGTTCTTC. Its translation is CASRLAETYNEQFF.

This clone was seen repeatedly, ten times or more. The chain combines TRBV2 with TRBJ2-3; the match to TRBD2 covers 8 bases. Germline lookup yields CDR1 SNHLY and CDR2 FYNNEI. The CDR3 has 15 amino acids. V shed 5 bases, J shed 1 base, and the junction held 5 bases outside the gene matches. In DNA, the CDR3 is TGTGCCAGCAGTTGGGGACTAGGGGGCACAGATACGCAGTATTTT. Protein product: CASSWGLGGTDTQYF. The whole variable domain, filled in from reference TRBV2 and TRBJ2-3, reads EPEVTQTPSHQVTQMGQEVILRCVPISNHLYFYWYRQILGQKVEFLVSFYNNEISEKSEIFDDQFSVERPDGSNFTLKIRSTKLEDSAMYFCASSWGLGGTDTQYFGPGTRLTVL.

J is TRBJ2-1 and V is TRBV7-2; 7 bases align to TRBD1. CDR1 and CDR2 (germline): SGHTA, FQGNSA. After removal of 5 bases from V and 5 bases from J, the junction contained 12 bases not matched to a gene. This CDR3 comprises 16 residues. CDR3 amino acids: CASSPPGQFTNNEQFF. DNA for the CDR3: TGTGCCAGCAGCCCCCCGGGACAGTTTACTAACAATGAGCAGTTCTTC.

This clone occurred a few times. V is TRBV9 and J is TRBJ2-3; no clear D gene. There are 13 residues in the CDR3. The germline V gene has CDR1 SGDLS and CDR2 YYNGEE. V was clipped by 1 base and J by 1 base, with 4 bases between them. The CDR3 bases are TGTGCCAGCAGCGTACAACGCACAGATACGCAGTATTTT. Translated: CASSVQRTDTQYF.

This clone has only a few counts. This sequence joins TRBV11-2 and TRBJ2-2; 9 bases match TRBD2. The V and J ends lost 2 bases and 1 base, in that order; junction bases with no gene match: 2. The CDR3 has 16 residues. CDR1 and CDR2 from the germline V gene are SGHAT and FQNNGV. The DNA of the CDR3 is TGTGCCAGCAGCTTAAGACTAGCGGTGAACACCGGGGAGCTGTTTTTT. Amino acids: CASSLRLAVNTGELFF.

The chain recombines TRBV6-1 with TRBJ1-4; 9 bases are shared with TRBD1. This CDR3 contains 15 residues. The germline CDR1 and CDR2 sequences are MNHNS and SASEGT. V was clipped by 8 bases and J by 10 bases; unmatched bases: 14. The CDR3 nucleotides read TGTGCCAGCGGCCATACCGGGACAGGGTTTGGAAAACTGTTTTTT. It codes for CASGHTGTGFGKLFF.

CDR3 in amino acids: CASRGQGSSYNEQFF. CDR3 DNA sequence: TGTGCCAGCAGGGGACAGGGGAGCTCCTACAATGAGCAGTTCTTC. This chain connects TRBV2 to TRBJ2-1, with 10 bases identical to TRBD1. Trimming removed 6 bases from V and 0 bases from J; junction bases left unmatched: 2. Germline V gene lookup returns CDR1 SNHLY and CDR2 FYNNEI. The CDR3 runs to 15 residues.

Only one count was recorded for this clone. CDR3 bases: TGTGCCAGCTGGGGACAGGAGAACACTGAAGCTTTCTTT. This sequence encodes CASWGQENTEAFF. The chain combines TRBV6-1 with TRBJ1-1, with 8 positions matching TRBD1. This CDR3 has 13 amino acids. V dropped 8 bases and J dropped 1; count of bases not matched to a gene: 3. The germline V gene encodes CDR1 MNHNS and CDR2 SASEGT.

The gene calls are TRBV28 and TRBJ2-7; the D gene is possibly TRBD1 (6 bases). CDR1 and CDR2 (germline): MDHEN, SYDVKM. V lost 5 bases, J lost 7 bases, and 21 bases lay in between. This CDR3 has 15 residues. The CDR3 DNA reads TGTGCCAGCAGTCTACTAGGGGGAAAAACGGGGGAGCAGTACTTC. Encoded protein: CASSLLGGKTGEQYF.

This clone turned up a few times. V gene TRBV7-3 combines with J gene TRBJ2-2, with unresolved D. The germline gives CDR1 SGHTA, CDR2 FQGTGA. This CDR3 comprises 15 residues. Trimming removed 1 base at V and 6 bases at J, with 12 bases between. This CDR3 reads CASSLIVSGPGELFF. The CDR3 DNA follows: TGTGCCAGCAGCTTAATAGTATCCGGACCCGGGGAGCTGTTTTTT. Looking up the rest from reference TRBV7-3 and TRBJ2-2 gives the full variable domain: GAGVSQTPSNKVTEKGKYVELRCDPISGHTALYWYRQSLGQGPEFLIYFQGTGAADDSGLPNDRFFAVRPEGSVSTLKIQRTERGDSAVYLCASSLIVSGPGELFFGEGSRLTVL.

This chain uses TRBV28 with TRBJ2-5, with 10 bases matching TRBD2. Germline V gives CDR1 MDHEN, CDR2 SYDVKM. With 3 bases clipped from V and 5 bases from J, the junction kept 15 bases outside the gene matches. CDR3 length equals 18 residues. The CDR3 bases are TGTGCCAGCAGTTTTCTTATTCAGCGGGAGGGCTCGGGGGAGACCCAGTACTTC. Encoded protein: CASSFLIQREGSGETQYF.

The chain recombines TRBV4-2 with TRBJ2-5; no firm D call. Per the germline V gene, CDR1 is LGHNA and CDR2 is YNFKEQ. The V end was cut by 4 bases, the J end by 3 bases, with 15 bases between. CDR3 length: 15 amino acids. The CDR3 here is CASSPRSGEKETQYF. CDR3 DNA sequence: TGTGCCAGCAGCCCCCGAAGTGGCGAGAAAGAGACCCAGTACTTC.

This clone appeared a few times. The J gene is TRBJ2-7, the V gene TRBV14; a weak D match, TRBD2 (6 bases). V shed 0 bases and J shed 4 bases, with 16 bases lying between them. From germline, CDR1 is SGHDN and CDR2 FVKESK. This CDR3 contains 16 residues. The CDR3 DNA reads as TGTGCCAGCAGCCAAGACCGATACGGGAGTGGGTACGAGCAGTACTTC. Protein sequence: CASSQDRYGSGYEQYF.

The rearrangement links TRBV7-9 to TRBJ2-1; D uncertain. Germline CDR1 SEHNR, CDR2 FQNEAQ (reference sequence). This CDR3 spans 16 amino acids. The V end was cut by 1 base, the J end by 0 bases, with 10 bases between. CDR3 bases: TGTGCCAGCAGCTTAGTTTTCCGGAGCTCCTACAATGAGCAGTTCTTC. As protein: CASSLVFRSSYNEQFF.

Details on this clone: Within the sample, other DNA sequences also encode this same CDR3. The chain recombines TRBV7-9 with TRBJ1-5, with TRBD1 as a possible D gene (5 bases). Germline assignment: CDR1 SEHNR and CDR2 FQNEAQ (reference sequence). V was pared by 5 bases and J by 7 bases, with 18 bases between. This CDR3 contains 15 residues. The CDR3 sequence is CASSALGGEGQPQHF. The CDR3 coding sequence is TGTGCCAGCAGCGCCCTGGGGGGGGAGGGACAGCCCCAGCATTTT.

This clone was detected only a few times. The chain has TRBV5-4 and TRBJ2-1, with 9 nucleotides matching TRBD1. The length of the CDR3 is 17 residues. Germline V CDR1 and CDR2: SGHNT, YYREEE (reference sequence). Trimming cost V 3 bases and J 7 bases; bases outside gene matches: 14. The CDR3 DNA reads as TGTGCCAGCAGCTCAAAAACCGGGACAGGGACACCAAATGAGCAGTTCTTC. Translating gives CASSSKTGTGTPNEQFF.